One TCR beta chain is described in this entry. Antigen specificity is unknown. The data belong to a study of T-cell reconstitution after alpha-beta-depleted transplantation in children. Study results and limitations: There were some patients whose high TCRbeta diversity at day 60 came from surviving recipient T cells and thymic progenitors.

The CDR3 sequence is 15 residues long. Trimming took 5 bases from V and 3 from J; bases not matched to a gene: 2. CDR1 KGHDR and CDR2 SFDVKD come from the germline V gene. Preparation of the TCRbeta library was carried out with unique molecular identifiers. TCRdb fed the PCR reads into MiXCR, producing one record per CDR3 protein. The sample lists about 300,000 distinct CDR3 sequences; 9.5% to 13% were seen once. The V and J genes are TRBV24-1 and TRBJ2-1, with 11 bases aligning to TRBD1. This material consisted of PBMCs, taken before TCRalphabeta/CD19-depleted stem cell transplant. This TCR came from a boy less than two years old with acute myeloid leukemia, due to receive a stem cell transplant. DNA of the CDR3: TGTGCCACCAGTGTCGGGACAGGGGGCTACAATGAGCAGTTCTTC. Translation gives CATSVGTGGYNEQFF.